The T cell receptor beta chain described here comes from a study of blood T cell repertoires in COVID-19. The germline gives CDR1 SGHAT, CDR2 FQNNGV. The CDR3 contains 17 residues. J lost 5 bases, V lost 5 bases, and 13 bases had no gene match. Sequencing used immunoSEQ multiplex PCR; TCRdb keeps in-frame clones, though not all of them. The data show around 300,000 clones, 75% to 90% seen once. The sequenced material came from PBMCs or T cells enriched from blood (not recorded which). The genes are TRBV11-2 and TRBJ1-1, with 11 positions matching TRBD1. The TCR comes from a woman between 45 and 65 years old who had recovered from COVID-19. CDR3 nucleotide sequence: TGTGCCAGCAGCCAAAGAGGACAGGGGGCCGTTGGGACTGAAGCTTTCTTT. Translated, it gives CASSQRGQGAVGTEAFF.